This T cell receptor (beta chain) was captured in a study of beta chain features in type 1 diabetes. The investigators reverse transcribed all of the isolated RNA, so they sequenced expressed TCRB transcripts. Profiled with immunoSEQ multiplex PCR; TCRdb holds only in-frame clones, not every one. The sample includes 40,000 to 45,000 clones, approximately 56% of them seen just once. The germline CDR1 and CDR2 sequences are SEHNR and FQNEAQ (reference sequence). This CDR3 has 11 residues. The V gene lost 8 bases and the J gene lost 4 bases, with 9 bases spanning the gap. This clone was observed a handful of times. Its antigen is unidentified. Broader study findings: More deletions and fewer insertions at VDJ junctions were found in patients with type 1 diabetes.

The material sequenced was Tregs from blood. The clonotype was recovered from a woman between 18 and 29 years old in good health. The chain links TRBV7-9 to TRBJ2-7; no clear D. The CDR3 DNA reads TGTGCCAGCCCAGGCCGTTACGAGCAGTACTTC. This encodes CASPGRYEQYF.